This record looks at one T cell receptor beta chain sequence and its context. Its binding antigen is unknown. Base qualities are not at hand, and no much larger clone is one base apart. This sample was included in a study of cytomegalovirus exposure and HLA in healthy donors (dated by TCRdb to 2015 to 2018). A note on the overall study: According to an earlier analysis of 587 of the donors, about 190 million T cells yielded roughly 110 million unique TCR beta sequences and less than 300 Gb of sequence data. Around 300 gigabases of sequencing data and around 87 million unique TCR sequences were included in an early release covering about 700 HLA-typed donors. Of the 350 to 400 genotyped donors, approximately 82% fell in the genetic ancestry cluster associated with self-reported Caucasian donors. The aim of the study was to test whether cataloging public T cell receptors could identify signatures of past pathogen exposure. Using immunosequencing, the study profiled T cell repertoires from 640 or so subjects and related those repertoires to cytomegalovirus serostatus. Besides the first cohort of roughly 700 subjects, a separate validation cohort made up of over a hundred different subjects was used. To predict cytomegalovirus infection status, the study brought together high-throughput TCR immunosequencing, statistical association of individual TCRs with disease status, and machine learning. A later analysis re-examined previously published TCR beta repertoires from more than 600 donors and added high-resolution HLA genotyping to investigate patterns of TCR occurrence. Rather than drawing on any new phenotypic data, the later analysis identified candidate immune exposures from TCR beta sequences and the way those sequences occurred across donors. In an earlier analysis of about 590 of the donors, high-throughput TCR beta sequencing was used to judge whether each TCR beta V gene segment behaved as functional or pseudogenic. Donor age, sex, ethnicity and CMV serostatus were collected together with the repertoire data. Genome-wide SNP genotypes for about three fifths of the 666 donors were used in a later genetic analysis, which treated that subset as a discovery cohort. Every repertoire in the discovery cohort had been generated on one and the same sequencing platform. HLA typing covered class I and class II loci at four-digit resolution. Typing coverage differed by locus: A, B, C, DRB1 and DQB1 were typed in about 620-640 donors, DQA1 in about 510, DPA1 in roughly 590, and DPB1 in 450 to 480. Four to six DR-DQ haplotypes were handled as single units for association and clustering, since linkage in the cohort was strong. On average, approximately 250,000 unique TCR beta nucleotide sequences were sequenced per donor among 350 to 400 genotyped donors of the cohort, with 15% to 20% of those sequences being non-productive. What the research found in general, with its limitations: In an earlier analysis of some 540 of the donors, most TCR beta V segments appeared in productive rearrangements about 87% or about 30% of the time, broadly matching IMGT annotations. Sequencing depth was assumed to be roughly uniform across donors in the presence/absence analyses, though that assumption may not hold. Most CMV-associated TCR beta chains appeared to be HLA-restricted in a later analysis, and the HLA associations seemed to be driven largely by CMV exposure. In a later analysis, the rate of TCR association differed among HLA loci, with DRB1 alleles having the most associated TCRs and HLA-C alleles having the fewest. The earlier analysis of 450 to 700 of the donors excluded approximately 17 rarely observed V segments, including chromosome 9 orphons, because counts were too low. In vitro tests confirmed that a few of the cytomegalovirus-associated TCR beta chains recognize cytomegalovirus antigens. CMV serostatus was the only immune exposure information available for the cohort. At a false discovery rate of 0.05, a later analysis linked 16,951 TCR beta sequences to specific HLA alleles. Most TCR sequences were seen in very few donors, while some public TCRs were found in many individuals. A further reported finding was that TCR beta sequences accurately predicted the HLA-A and HLA-B alleles for most subjects in the first cohort. The classifier was reported to diagnose cytomegalovirus status with high specificity and sensitivity in both the original cohort and the validation cohort. In a later analysis, several top co-occurrence clusters were reported to appear linked to parvovirus B19, influenza, CMV and Epstein-Barr virus. A cluster of highly shared sequence variants was judged likely to represent a technical artifact of the sequencing pipeline. In a later genetic analysis, fewer N-insertions in productive TCRs were reported among donors in an Asian-associated ancestry cluster than the roughly 710-donor mean. It was suggested by the authors that the approach could potentially be generalized to other disease states and immunological phenotypes. The study gave a list of about 160 TCR beta chains associated with cytomegalovirus. Linkage disequilibrium might explain the correlated functional status among segregating V segments, but an unknown experimental factor could not be excluded. Because the 87-base-pair reads could not distinguish some IMGT-functional V segments, including TRBV6-2 and TRBV6-3, those segments were excluded. Only TCR beta chains were sequenced in this cohort, and the absence of alpha or paired-chain data limited detectable features. Because HLA typing was missing for some donors at each locus, association tests included only the typed subset. A later analysis found that HLA-associated TCR beta chains were more clonally expanded and had lower generation probabilities than equally common non-associated chains. V-gene and J-gene trimming of TCR beta chains was associated with a missense DCLRE1C variant in a later genetic analysis, and the association was replicated in an independent cohort. Assigning TCR associations to individual alleles was difficult when HLA alleles, especially DR and DQ, strongly co-occurred.

From the cysteine through the phenylalanine, the CDR3 covers 13 amino acids. Only the CDR3 part of the read is kept: 39 bases, read in frame from the first base. The germline V gene (reference sequence) supplies CDR1 GTSNPN and CDR2 SVGIG. V is clipped by 1 base and J by 4 bases, and the sequence between their germline boundaries is 8 bases long. Receptor amplification or capture employed the immunoSEQ multiplex PCR assay. For the multiplex PCR, a mixture combining 60 forward primers for TCR Vbeta segments and 13 reverse primers for TCR Jbeta segments was used. The CDR3 region of rearranged TCR beta genes was amplified from genomic DNA with a multiplex PCR assay. On the Illumina HiSeq System, the amplified TCR beta libraries were sequenced as 87-base-pair reads. The authors' pipeline ran thus. Across the 700 or so repertoires, a later analysis counted 80 million or so unique TCR beta chains, roughly 11 million of which were shared by at least two donors. Raw reads were error-corrected and collapsed into unique sequences with a nearest-neighbor algorithm that merged closely related sequences to remove PCR and sequencing errors. V, D and J gene segments were assigned by aligning CDR3 sequences to IMGT reference sequences. For a sequence to be retained, a match of at least six nucleotides was required to both a V gene segment and a J gene segment. A rearrangement was called productive if the CDR3 had no stop codons and remained in frame with V and J, and every other rearrangement was called non-productive. CDR3 was defined according to IMGT convention as the region running from the second conserved V-encoded cysteine to the conserved J-encoded phenylalanine. The earlier analysis of 500 to 600 of the donors excluded sequences that lacked an unambiguous match to a single V gene segment. An earlier analysis of over 450 of the donors classified V segments as functional when productive rearrangements were above 56.7% and as segregating when the standard deviation between donors was above 5%. To diagnose cytomegalovirus status from the catalog of TCR beta chain sequences, a statistical classification framework was built. In a later analysis, V and J genes were assigned by comparing TCR nucleotide sequences against IMGT/GENE-DB human TR gene sequences. In a later analysis, CDR3 sequences and most-parsimonious VDJ recombination scenarios were assigned using the TCRdist pipeline. In a later analysis, each TCR beta chain was defined by its CDR3 amino acid sequence together with its V-gene family, and reads lacking a unique V-gene family were excluded. To address suspected cross-contamination and a sequencing artifact, a later analysis removed approximately 590 highly shared, low-generation-probability nucleotide sequences. In a later analysis, a clonal expansion index was calculated for each public chain from normalized within-repertoire ranks of inferred template counts. Generation probabilities in a later analysis came from a VDJ recombination model fitted to out-of-frame rearrangements, and those results were checked against IGoR. Hypergeometric tests were used in a later analysis to score TCR-TCR, TCR-HLA and TCR-CMV co-occurrence, with a repertoire-size bias correction applied to the TCR pairs. To estimate false discovery rates, a later analysis permuted the HLA or CMV assignments 20 times. In a later analysis, co-occurring TCRs were grouped using DBSCAN, and TCRdist sequence similarity was added for clustering within HLA-allele-positive subsets. Repertoires with fewer than 30,000 or more than 120,000 public chains, plus five repertoires with anomalous nucleotide sharing, were excluded from co-occurrence clustering. This immuneACCESS table, as held by TCRdb, lists in-frame sequences with V and J called but not all clones. Of the missing ones, under half trace to an unresolved V gene in checked studies; the others have no known cause. The V and J calls and the clone size are those of that table, but D and trimming were determined from the DNA. For this sample there are some 200,000 clones; around four fifths appear just once. 0.55% to 0.7% of the sample is taken by the ten largest.

The cohort was made up of roughly 670 healthy bone marrow donors. All cohort members were sampled while nominally healthy, although unrecorded immune exposures were likely present. The donor was CMV seronegative and belonged to the group of 350 or so seronegative cohort members. A peripheral blood sample was collected from each donor, and TCR beta sequencing was performed on peripheral blood mononuclear cells. Genomic DNA was extracted from the blood cell samples with the Qiagen DNeasy Blood Extraction Kit. Recombination connected TRBV30 to TRBJ2-1; there is no confident call for the D gene. The clonotype comes from a woman between 40 and 55 years old in good health and CMV-seronegative. Material: PBMCs. The nucleotides are TGTGCCTGGAGTGGGGTACAGTACAATGAGCAGTTCTTC. This encodes CAWSGVQYNEQFF.